A selection of T cell receptor beta chains follows, all from one sample in a study of CD8+CD57+ T cells in acquired aplastic anemia. TCRdb passed the reads through MiXCR, listing each CDR3 protein once. The data show some 170,000 distinct CDR3 sequences, approximately 43% seen once. Specimen: sorted CD4+, CD8+, or CD8+CD57+ T cells (not recorded which) from PBMCs. These receptors all stem from a human donor in good health. Both conserved end residues are part of each CDR3. The D gene is left open where the match is weak. Clone size is stated in some rows and not others, as once, few, many or a class when expanded.

many	NA	TRBV7-3	TRBJ2-3	TGTGCCAGCAGCCAAACGGGAGTTACGGATACGCAGTATTTT	CASSQTGVTDTQYF
NA	TRBD2	TRBV24-1	TRBJ2-3	TGTGCCACCAGTTCCCCGGGAGGATCGGGGGAGACGCAGTATTTT	CATSSPGGSGETQYF
many	NA	TRBV6-4	TRBJ2-1	TGTGCCAGCAGTGACCCAGCTGCCGGCTACAATGAGCAGTTCTTC	CASSDPAAGYNEQFF
NA	NA	TRBV9	TRBJ1-1	TGTGCCAGCAGCGTGACTCCGGGAGTGAACACTGAAGCTTTCTTT	CASSVTPGVNTEAFF
many	TRBD1	TRBV7-9	TRBJ1-4	TGTGCCAGCAGCTTAGGTTTCTCGGGACAGGGGTATGAAAAACTGTTTTTT	CASSLGFSGQGYEKLFF
once	NA	TRBV7-6	TRBJ2-5	TGTGCCAGCAGCTCCCCAGGGTCCCGGAGGGAGACCCAGTACTTC	CASSSPGSRRETQYF
many	NA	TRBV20-1	TRBJ2-5	TGCAGTGCTAGTGGAGGGGGGGCGGAGACCCAGTACTTC	CSASGGGAETQYF
NA	NA	TRBV5-1	TRBJ2-7	TGCGCCAGCAGCGGGGCCGGGACTCGGACCTACGAGCAGTACTTC	CASSGAGTRTYEQYF
many	NA	TRBV7-9	TRBJ2-1	TGTGCCAGCAGCCTAAGAGGGCCGGAGAGCTCTGAGCAGTTCTTC	CASSLRGPESSEQFF
NA	NA	TRBV15	TRBJ2-7	TGTGCCACCAGCAGAGATAAAGAGAACAGGGCCTACGAGCAGTACTTC	CATSRDKENRAYEQYF
many	NA	TRBV5-1	TRBJ1-4	TGCGCCAGCAGCCTGGAGGGGACTAATGAAAAACTGTTTTTT	CASSLEGTNEKLFF
NA	NA	TRBV3-1	TRBJ1-1	TGTGCCAGCAGCATTTCGAACACTGAAGCTTTCTTT	CASSISNTEAFF
many	NA	TRBV19	TRBJ2-7	TGTGCCAGTACGGGCAGGGGCCGCTACGAGCAGTACTTC	CASTGRGRYEQYF
many	NA	TRBV4-1	TRBJ2-1	TGCGCCAGCAGCCAAGGGGTGTATTGGCGGGGAAACAATGAGCAGTTCTTC	CASSQGVYWRGNNEQFF
NA	TRBD1	TRBV24-1	TRBJ2-1	TGTGCCACCAGTGAGACGACAGGGACCAATGAGCAGTTCTTC	CATSETTGTNEQFF
NA	NA	TRBV7-9	TRBJ2-3	TGTGCCAGCAGCCGCCGTGAGGATACGCAGTATTTT	CASSRREDTQYF
NA	NA	TRBV11-2	TRBJ2-1	TGTGCCAGCAACCAATACGGGGTGAGCTCCTACAATGAGCAGTTCTTC	CASNQYGVSSYNEQFF
NA	TRBD1	TRBV9	TRBJ1-2	TGTGCCAGCAGCGCGCCAGGGGGGGCGTTGTGGTATGGCTACACCTTC	CASSAPGGALWYGYTF
NA	TRBD1	TRBV25-1	TRBJ2-1	TGTGCCAGCAGTGACCCCCGACAGGGGAACTACAATGAGCAGTTCTTC	CASSDPRQGNYNEQFF
NA	NA	TRBV24-1	TRBJ1-1	TGTGCCACCAGTGATCCACCCAGTGAAGCTTTCTTT	CATSDPPSEAFF
many	NA	TRBV6-1	TRBJ1-3	TGTGCCAGCATTGGATCTGGAAACACCATATATTTT	CASIGSGNTIYF
NA	NA	TRBV28	TRBJ1-4	TGTGCCAGCAGTTTCTCGGGTGGGGCAACTAATGAAAAACTGTTTTTT	CASSFSGGATNEKLFF
NA	TRBD2	TRBV4-1	TRBJ2-7	TGCGCCAGCAGCACGCTTTTACCAGCGGGATTTCTCACATTAGGCTACGAGCAGTACTTC	CASSTLLPAGFLTLGYEQYF
once	NA	TRBV9	TRBJ2-1	TGTGCCAGCAGCGAGGAGAACAATGAGCAGTTCTTC	CASSEENNEQFF
NA	TRBD2	TRBV6-1	TRBJ2-7	TGTGCCAGCAGTGAAGCGCTGACTAGCGGGCGCTCCCACGAGCAGTACTTC	CASSEALTSGRSHEQYF
many	TRBD2	TRBV4-2	TRBJ2-1	TGTGCCAGCAGCCGAGAGGGCGGGGGGAAGAATGAGCAGTTCTTC	CASSREGGGKNEQFF
NA	TRBD2	TRBV9	TRBJ2-2	TGTGCCAGCAGCGCAACTAGCGCAAACTCGAACACCTGGGAGCTGTTTTTT	CASSATSANSNTWELFF
NA	TRBD1	TRBV6-1	TRBJ2-7	TGTGCCAGCATAACCGGGACAGGGGGGACCTCTAACGAGCAGTACTTC	CASITGTGGTSNEQYF
many	NA	TRBV10-3	TRBJ2-2	TGTGCCATCAGTGTTGGCGTGAACACCGGGGAGCTGTTTTTT	CAISVGVNTGELFF
NA	NA	TRBV10-3	TRBJ1-1	TGTGCCATCAGTGACGGTTGGATTGAGGGCACTGAAGTTTTCTTT	CAISDGWIEGTEVFF
NA	TRBD1	TRBV20-1	TRBJ2-3	TGCAGTGCTAGGGGCGGGACAGGGGGAGCGGATACGCAGTATTTT	CSARGGTGGADTQYF
many	TRBD2	TRBV11-2	TRBJ2-3	TGTGCCAGCAGCTTAGGGGCTAGCGGGAGAAAGACAGATACGCAGTATTTT	CASSLGASGRKTDTQYF
many	TRBD1	TRBV7-9	TRBJ2-2	TGTGCCAGCAGCAGACCGGGACAGACGAACACCGGGGAGCTGTTTTTT	CASSRPGQTNTGELFF
NA	NA	TRBV7-2	TRBJ2-7	TGTGCCAGCAGCCCGAGCGCCAGGCCGCAGGAGCAGTACTTC	CASSPSARPQEQYF
NA	NA	TRBV2	TRBJ1-2	TGTGCCAGCAGTGGGACAGCGCTAAACTATGGCTACACCTTC	CASSGTALNYGYTF
NA	NA	TRBV18	TRBJ1-2	TGTGCCAGCTCATCGGCGACAGGTCCTAACTATGGCTACACCTTC	CASSSATGPNYGYTF
many	TRBD1	TRBV5-1	TRBJ1-2	TGCGCCAGCAGCGACCGACAGGGCTTCAATGGCTACACCTTC	CASSDRQGFNGYTF
many	TRBD1	TRBV12-3/TRBV12-4	TRBJ1-5	TGTGCCAGCACCCTGAGTGGAGGGGGCCATAGCAATCAGCCCCAGCATTTT	CASTLSGGGHSNQPQHF
once	NA	TRBV7-9	TRBJ1-2	TGTGCCAGCAGCTTAGAAGATTTTGGCTACACCTTC	CASSLEDFGYTF
NA	TRBD1	TRBV12-3/TRBV12-4	TRBJ1-2	TGTGCCAGCACCCGGACAGGGGCCAACTATGGCTACACCTTC	CASTRTGANYGYTF
many	TRBD2	TRBV19	TRBJ2-7	TGTGCCAGTAGATATAGCGGGACCTACGAGCAGTACTTC	CASRYSGTYEQYF
many	NA	TRBV20-1	TRBJ2-1	TGCAGTGCCCAATTTTACGGCTCCTACAATGAGCAGTTCTTC	CSAQFYGSYNEQFF
NA	NA	TRBV12-3/TRBV12-4	TRBJ2-7	TGTGCCAGCAGTTTAGGGCCCGAGCAGTACTTC	CASSLGPEQYF
NA	NA	TRBV4-2	TRBJ1-6	TGTGCCAGCAGCCCCGATAGGCTGGGTTCACCCCTCCACTTT	CASSPDRLGSPLHF
NA	NA	TRBV15	TRBJ2-3	TGTGCCACCAGCAGAGATGTAGTGGCAGATACGCAGTATTTT	CATSRDVVADTQYF
few	NA	TRBV27	TRBJ1-6	TGTGCCAGCAGTTTAAATGGGTATAATTCACCCCTCCACTTT	CASSLNGYNSPLHF
many	TRBD2	TRBV10-1	TRBJ2-1	TGCGCCACCGCGGGAACGGCGGGAGGCGAGCAGTTCTTC	CATAGTAGGEQFF
NA	NA	TRBV30	TRBJ1-3	TGTGCCTGGAGTCCGGCCGGGGCGAAGGGAAACACCATATATTTT	CAWSPAGAKGNTIYF
NA	TRBD1	TRBV5-1	TRBJ2-2	TGCGCCAGCAGCTCCCAGTCTATTGTTACGGGACAGGGTAGAACCGGGGAGCTGTTTTTT	CASSSQSIVTGQGRTGELFF
many	TRBD1	TRBV9	TRBJ2-3	TGTGCCAGCAGCGTCCGGGACAGAATTCCAGATACGCAGTATTTT	CASSVRDRIPDTQYF